These T cell receptor beta chains were read from a single sample in a study of control samples from healthy donors and cancer patients. Method: immunoSEQ multiplex PCR; TCRdb's copy keeps in-frame clones and lacks some. The sample holds 100,000 to 150,000 clones, roughly 90% seen once. The specimen was blood. Source of these receptors: a woman aged 50 to 60 in good health. Each CDR3 is given with its conserved first and last residue. A D gene is named only where the DNA matches it firmly. Clone size is stated in some rows and not others, as once, few, many or a class when expanded.

TRBJ2-1,-,13,TRBV27,-,TGTGCCAGCAGTTTAAAGAGGGGCAATGAGCAGTTCTTC,CASSLKRGNEQFF
TRBJ2-3,TRBD2,17,TRBV10-3,-,TGTGCCATCAGTGAGTCCTTCGGGGGGACTAGCACAGATACGCAGTATTTT,CAISESFGGTSTDTQYF
TRBJ2-1,-,13,TRBV25-1,-,TGTGCCAGCAGTGGGGTGGGGGTACGGGAGCAGTTCTTC,CASSGVGVREQFF
TRBJ2-1,-,12,TRBV27,-,TGTGCCAGCAGACAGGATTACAATGAGCAGTTCTTC,CASRQDYNEQFF
TRBJ1-1,-,13,TRBV5-4,-,TGTGCCAGCAGCGTACAAGTGAACACTGAAGCTTTCTTT,CASSVQVNTEAFF
TRBJ2-7,TRBD1,12,TRBV2,-,TGTGCCAGCAGCGAGACAGGGTCCGAGCAGTACTTC,CASSETGSEQYF
TRBJ1-1,-,12,TRBV7-9,-,TGTGCCAGCAGCTCCGGACTTAAGGAAGCTTTCTTT,CASSSGLKEAFF
TRBJ1-5,TRBD1,17,TRBV19,-,TGTGCCAGTAGTTCTCTCTCGGGACAGGGAAGGGCTCAGCCCCAGCATTTT,CASSSLSGQGRAQPQHF
TRBJ1-1,-,12,TRBV19,-,TGTGCCAGTAGTATCAGGAGTACTGAAGCTTTCTTT,CASSIRSTEAFF
TRBJ1-2,-,14,TRBV27,-,TGTGCCAGCAGTTTAAAGGGGAAGGACTATGGCTACACCTTC,CASSLKGKDYGYTF
TRBJ1-2,TRBD1,14,TRBV5-1,once,TGCGCCAGCAGCTTGGATCAGGGGGACTATGGCTACACCTTC,CASSLDQGDYGYTF
TRBJ2-3,-,14,TRBV28,-,TGTGCCAGCCGAATGATGGGGGGCACAGATACGCAGTATTTT,CASRMMGGTDTQYF
TRBJ2-6,-,15,TRBV27,-,TGTGCCAGCAGGGGGCTTAGCACTGGGGCCAACGTCCTGACTTTC,CASRGLSTGANVLTF
TRBJ1-2,TRBD1,14,TRBV7-8,once,TGTGCCAGCAGCTTAGGGGACAGGCGCTATGGCTACACCTTC,CASSLGDRRYGYTF
TRBJ1-2,-,17,TRBV25-1,-,TGTGCCAGCAGTACAACCCGGGGGGGGGATTCAAACTATGGCTACACCTTC,CASSTTRGGDSNYGYTF
TRBJ1-2,-,14,TRBV19,-,TGTGCCAGTAGTATGCCGGGGGTCGACTATGGCTACACCTTC,CASSMPGVDYGYTF
TRBJ2-7,-,18,TRBV5-6,-,TGTGCCAGCAGCTTGGCTGGGGTAGTACGGTCGGGCTCCTACGAGCAGTACTTC,CASSLAGVVRSGSYEQYF
TRBJ1-3,TRBD1,19,TRBV7-6,-,TGTGCCAGCAGACAAGGGACAGGAGGGAAATTGAGCTCTGGAAACACCATATATTTT,CASRQGTGGKLSSGNTIYF
TRBJ1-5,-,17,TRBV19,-,TGTGCCAGTAGTATAAGTAGAGTCGGAGGTAGCAATCAGCCCCAGCATTTT,CASSISRVGGSNQPQHF
TRBJ1-3,-,15,TRBV23-1,-,TGCGCCAGCAGTCGTCGTGGGGTTGCTGGAAACACCATATATTTT,CASSRRGVAGNTIYF
TRBJ1-6,TRBD1,13,TRBV28,-,TGTGCCAGCCATGGACAGGGGAATTCACCCCTCCACTTT,CASHGQGNSPLHF
TRBJ1-5,TRBD1,18,TRBV27,-,TGTGCCAGCAGTACTGGGACAGGGGGCGACTATAGCAATCAGCCCCAGCATTTT,CASSTGTGGDYSNQPQHF
TRBJ2-1,-,15,TRBV3-1/TRBV3-2,-,TGTGCCAGCAGCCAAGGAGGGGGTCCGTACAATGAGCAGTTCTTC,CASSQGGGPYNEQFF
TRBJ2-1,TRBD2,15,TRBV2,-,TGTGCCAGCAGAAGAGGCCTAGCGGGATTGGTCGAGCAGTTCTTC,CASRRGLAGLVEQFF
TRBJ2-3,TRBD2,17,TRBV6-2/TRBV6-3,-,TGTGCCGGCAGTTATTGGGGGACTAGCGCTAGCACAGATACGCAGTATTTT,CAGSYWGTSASTDTQYF
TRBJ2-5,-,14,TRBV19,-,TGTGCCAGTAGTTCTCCCGACGGGGAAGAGACCCAGTACTTC,CASSSPDGEETQYF
TRBJ1-5,TRBD1,16,TRBV19,few,TGTGCCAGTAAAAGTCAACAGGGGGCGAATTCTCAGCCCCAGCATTTT,CASKSQQGANSQPQHF
TRBJ2-1,-,15,TRBV5-1,-,TGCGCCAGCAGCTTGTACGGCGGGACCGACAATGAGCAGTTCTTC,CASSLYGGTDNEQFF
TRBJ2-1,-,12,TRBV5-6,once,TGTGCCAGCAGCTACTCCCTGAATGAGCAGTTCTTC,CASSYSLNEQFF
TRBJ1-5,-,14,TRBV5-5,-,TGTGCCAGCAGCTTAATAGGCATGCGGAGGCCCCAGCATTTT,CASSLIGMRRPQHF
TRBJ1-1,-,18,TRBV9,-,TGTGCCAGCAGCGACGCACCCCAAGGACAGACAATGAACACTGAAGCTTTCTTT,CASSDAPQGQTMNTEAFF
TRBJ2-7,-,13,TRBV30,-,TGTGCCTGGAGTGCCGCGTTTTCCTACGAGCAGTACTTC,CAWSAAFSYEQYF
TRBJ1-5,-,13,TRBV28,-,TGTGCCAGCAGTTTAGGCAGAGTCCAGCCCCAGCATTTT,CASSLGRVQPQHF
TRBJ1-2,-,13,TRBV18,-,TGTGCCAGCTCAACGACCGAGACTAGAGGCTACACCTTC,CASSTTETRGYTF
TRBJ1-2,-,11,TRBV12-3/TRBV12-4,-,TGTGCCAGCAGACTGCACTATGGCTACACCTTC,CASRLHYGYTF